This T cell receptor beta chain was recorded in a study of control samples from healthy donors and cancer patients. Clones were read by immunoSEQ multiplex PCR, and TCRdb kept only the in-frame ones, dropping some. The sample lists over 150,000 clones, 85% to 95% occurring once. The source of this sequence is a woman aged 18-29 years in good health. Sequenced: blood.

CDR3 region: CASSEGEGEDNEQFF. The CDR3 bases are TGTGCCAGCAGTGAAGGAGAGGGGGAGGACAATGAGCAGTTCTTC. J is TRBJ2-1 and V is TRBV25-1, with D perhaps being TRBD1 or TRBD2 (6 bases each). This CDR3 has 15 amino acids. The germline V and J ends were trimmed by 2 bases and 5 bases, with 13 bases remaining between them. Germline V gene lookup returns CDR1 MGHDK and CDR2 SYGVNS.